These T cell receptor beta chains were read from a single sample in a study of blood T cell repertoires in COVID-19. The table came from immunoSEQ multiplex PCR; TCRdb's copy has only in-frame clones and leaves some out. Of hundreds of thousands of clones in the sample, about 87% are singletons; the top ten hold about 1.5%. The material sequenced was PBMCs or T cells enriched from blood (not recorded which). Receptors originate from a woman aged 45-65 years who had recovered from COVID-19. CDR3s include the opening cysteine and the closing phenylalanine or tryptophan. The D gene is left open where the match is weak. Some rows mark clone size as missing; the rest say once, few, many or name a class of expanded clone.

v_call: TRBV6-2/TRBV6-3
j_call: TRBJ2-2
clone_size: -
d_call: TRBD1
cdr3_aa: CASSSGTGAGGTGELFF
cdr3_nt: TGTGCCAGCAGTTCCGGGACAGGGGCCGGCGGCACCGGGGAGCTGTTTTTT

v_call: TRBV18
j_call: TRBJ2-1
clone_size: -
d_call: -
cdr3_aa: CASSPDSEQFF
cdr3_nt: TGTGCCAGCTCGCCGGACAGCGAGCAGTTCTTC

v_call: TRBV5-1
j_call: TRBJ2-1
clone_size: -
d_call: TRBD1
cdr3_aa: CASSSARGPSSLDEQFF
cdr3_nt: TGCGCCAGCAGCTCCGCCAGGGGGCCCTCCTCTCTCGATGAGCAGTTCTTC

v_call: TRBV5-1
j_call: TRBJ1-6
clone_size: -
d_call: -
cdr3_aa: CASSLWSSYNSPLHF
cdr3_nt: TGCGCCAGCAGCTTGTGGAGCTCCTATAATTCACCCCTCCACTTT

v_call: TRBV7-9
j_call: TRBJ2-7
clone_size: -
d_call: -
cdr3_aa: CASSTPGGSYEQYF
cdr3_nt: TGTGCCAGCAGCACCCCGGGTGGCTCCTACGAGCAGTACTTC

v_call: TRBV2
j_call: TRBJ2-1
clone_size: -
d_call: -
cdr3_aa: CASSDRDLVPEQFF
cdr3_nt: TGTGCCAGCAGCGACCGGGACTTAGTTCCTGAGCAGTTCTTC

v_call: TRBV3-1/TRBV3-2
j_call: TRBJ2-1
clone_size: -
d_call: TRBD2
cdr3_aa: CASSRLAGVAYNEQFF
cdr3_nt: TGTGCCAGCAGCCGACTAGCGGGAGTGGCCTACAATGAGCAGTTCTTC

v_call: TRBV19
j_call: TRBJ2-1
clone_size: -
d_call: -
cdr3_aa: CASEIRGEQFF
cdr3_nt: TGTGCCAGCGAAATAAGGGGTGAGCAGTTCTTC

v_call: TRBV4-2
j_call: TRBJ1-2
clone_size: -
d_call: -
cdr3_aa: CASSQWVGAQNGF
cdr3_nt: TGTGCCAGCAGCCAATGGGTAGGGGCCCAAAACGGCTTC

v_call: TRBV5-1
j_call: TRBJ1-1
clone_size: -
d_call: -
cdr3_aa: CASSPSREEETEAFF
cdr3_nt: TGCGCCAGCTCCCCATCCCGGGAGGAGGAAACTGAAGCTTTCTTT

v_call: TRBV7-2
j_call: TRBJ2-3
clone_size: once
d_call: TRBD2
cdr3_aa: CASSLEVGLASGTQYF
cdr3_nt: TGTGCCAGCAGCTTAGAGGTCGGACTAGCATCTGGTACGCAGTATTTT

v_call: TRBV29-1
j_call: TRBJ2-7
clone_size: -
d_call: -
cdr3_aa: CSVESQDYEQYF
cdr3_nt: TGCAGCGTTGAGAGTCAGGACTACGAGCAGTACTTC

v_call: TRBV3-1/TRBV3-2
j_call: TRBJ2-2
clone_size: -
d_call: TRBD1
cdr3_aa: CASSHRDRGRNGELFF
cdr3_nt: TGTGCCAGCAGCCACAGAGACAGGGGGCGTAACGGGGAGCTGTTTTTT

v_call: TRBV28
j_call: TRBJ1-6
clone_size: -
d_call: -
cdr3_aa: CASSNGQLDNSPLHF
cdr3_nt: TGTGCCAGCAGTAATGGACAGCTCGATAATTCACCCCTCCACTTT

v_call: TRBV12-5
j_call: TRBJ2-3
clone_size: -
d_call: -
cdr3_aa: CASGWQLAPAPLGDTQYF
cdr3_nt: TGTGCTAGTGGTTGGCAACTAGCACCCGCTCCCTTGGGAGATACGCAGTATTTT

v_call: TRBV12-5
j_call: TRBJ1-2
clone_size: few
d_call: -
cdr3_aa: CASGLDNAYGYTF
cdr3_nt: TGTGCTAGTGGGCTGGACAACGCCTATGGCTACACCTTC